This T cell receptor (beta chain) appears in the sequencing data of a study of blood T cell repertoires in COVID-19 (dated by TCRdb to about 2020). Describing the broader study: Collaborator samples came from the United States, Italy and Spain and covered acute and convalescent phases of COVID-19. Deeply sampled blood TCRbeta repertoires from subjects exposed to, actively infected with, or recovered from COVID-19 were included in the dataset. Samples came from the ongoing ImmuneRACE study (first 160 participants) plus 1,254 subjects from 6 global collaborators. The material from the prospective study consisted of cDNA or gDNA derived from T cells, B-cell-depleted T cells, or PBMCs. A de-identified subject ID, COVID-19 status, age in years and sex were almost always included in the sample metadata. Where HLA class I and class II types were available, the types were taken from metadata supplied by the sample provider, not from assay-based typing. The repertoires were released in a freely available public database intended as a resource for research on the immune response to SARS-CoV-2. Here is what the overall study found, with its caveats: How much clinical and demographic metadata was included differed by source and by participant, and the metadata was provided uncurated.

One collaborating source in Seattle enrolled patients while the patients were actively infected and followed the patients over time throughout the course of disease. Each collaborating institution followed its own protocols to collect whole blood in K2EDTA tubes. For TCRbeta analysis, collaborators shipped samples in one of three forms: frozen whole blood, isolated PBMCs, or DNA extracted from either of those sample types. A note on this clone: This clone's antigen is unknown. No base quality values were provided; no much bigger clone lies one nucleotide off.

Via the germline V gene (reference sequence), CDR1 is PRHDT and CDR2 FYEKMQ. Spanning cysteine to phenylalanine, the CDR3 consists of 14 amino acids. The kept DNA is CDR3 alone, 42 bases in frame from the first base. Relative to germline, V is 5 bases shorter and J is 4 bases shorter, with 14 bases between their ends. The immunoSEQ Assay, a bias-controlled multiplex PCR, was used to amplify TCRbeta CDR3 regions from genomic DNA. Per the source publication's procedure: Nucleated cell counts per sample were estimated from amplification of reference gene primers within the assay. Sequence reads were collapsed and filtered to measure the absolute abundance of every unique TCRbeta CDR3 rearrangement. Productive Simpson clonality was computed per sample as the square root of Simpson's diversity index over productive rearrangements. The clones in this table, taken by TCRdb from immuneACCESS, are in-frame only. Not every clone is retained; where verified, under half of the shortfall comes from an unresolved V gene, and the cause of the rest is unknown. The V and J calls and clone size come from that table; D and trimming were worked out from the DNA. This sample is represented by some 240,000 clones; over 75% of them were singletons. The top ten clones comprise around 9.6% of the sample.

The rearrangement combines TRBV13 with TRBJ1-2; tentative D gene TRBD1, with 6 bases matching. The sequenced material came from peripheral blood. The receptor comes from a woman between 70 and 85 years old with COVID-19, enrolled during active disease. The DNA reads TGTGCCAGCAGCCCGTCTCGGGACACCTATGGCTACACCTTC. It is translated as CASSPSRDTYGYTF. The entire variable domain, with the stretches around the CDR3 drawn from the reference TRBV13 and TRBJ1-2 proteins, is AAGVIQSPRHLIKEKRETATLKCYPIPRHDTVYWYQQGPGQDPQFLISFYEKMQSDKGSIPDRFSAQQFSDYHSELNMSSLELGDSALYFCASSPSRDTYGYTFGSGTRLTVV.